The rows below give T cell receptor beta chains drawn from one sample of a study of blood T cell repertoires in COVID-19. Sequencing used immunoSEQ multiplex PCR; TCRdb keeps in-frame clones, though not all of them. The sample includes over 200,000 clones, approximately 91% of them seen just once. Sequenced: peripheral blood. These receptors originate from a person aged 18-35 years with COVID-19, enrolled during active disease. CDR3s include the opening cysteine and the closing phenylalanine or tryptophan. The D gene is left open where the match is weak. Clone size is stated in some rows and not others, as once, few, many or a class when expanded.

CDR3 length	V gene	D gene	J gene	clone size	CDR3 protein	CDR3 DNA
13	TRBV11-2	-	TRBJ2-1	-	CASSLAPDRKSIF	TGTGCCAGCAGCTTAGCCCCTGACAGAAAGAGCATCTTC
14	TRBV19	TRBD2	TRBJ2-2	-	CASRLLAAAGELFF	TGTGCCAGTAGACTACTAGCGGCTGCCGGGGAGCTGTTTTTT
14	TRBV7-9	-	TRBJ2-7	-	CASSLEASSYEQYF	TGTGCCAGCAGCTTAGAAGCGAGCTCCTACGAGCAGTACTTC
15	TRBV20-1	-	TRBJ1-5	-	CSASLNPGGNQPQHF	TGCAGTGCTAGTTTGAACCCAGGGGGCAATCAGCCCCAGCATTTT
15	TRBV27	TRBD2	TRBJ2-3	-	CASSKGLAGVDTQYF	TGTGCCAGCAGTAAGGGACTAGCGGGAGTAGATACGCAGTATTTT
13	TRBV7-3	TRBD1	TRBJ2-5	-	CASSLRGGETQYF	TGTGCCAGCAGCTTAAGAGGGGGCGAGACCCAGTACTTC
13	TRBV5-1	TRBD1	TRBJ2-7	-	CASSPGQGESEYF	TGCGCCAGCAGCCCCGGACAGGGAGAATCGGAGTACTTC
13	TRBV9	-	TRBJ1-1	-	CASSVGTAGEAFF	TGTGCCAGCAGCGTAGGGACAGCAGGTGAAGCTTTCTTT
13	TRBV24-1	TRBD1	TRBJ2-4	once	CATSRGQGSIQYF	TGTGCCACCAGCCGCGGACAGGGAAGCATTCAGTACTTC
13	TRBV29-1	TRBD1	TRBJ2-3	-	CSVEGTGADTQYF	TGCAGCGTTGAAGGGACAGGGGCAGATACGCAGTATTTT
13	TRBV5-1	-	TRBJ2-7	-	CASSQRGSYEQYF	TGCGCCAGCAGTCAACGGGGTTCCTACGAGCAGTACTTC
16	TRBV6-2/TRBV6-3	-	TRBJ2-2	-	CASSSGRDFYTGELFF	TGTGCCAGCAGTTCGGGCAGGGATTTTTACACCGGGGAGCTGTTTTTT
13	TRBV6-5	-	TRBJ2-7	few	CASSKRTAYEQYF	TGTGCCAGCAGTAAGAGAACCGCCTACGAGCAGTACTTC
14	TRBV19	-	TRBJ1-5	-	CASSIAIGNQPQHF	TGTGCCAGTAGTATAGCAATAGGCAATCAGCCCCAGCATTTT
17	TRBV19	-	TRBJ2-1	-	CASSAPGTPTSYNEQFF	TGTGCCAGTAGTGCGCCCGGGACACCGACCTCCTACAATGAGCAGTTCTTC
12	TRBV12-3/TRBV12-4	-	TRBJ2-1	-	CASTTGRGEQFF	TGTGCCAGCACTACAGGCCGTGGTGAGCAGTTCTTC
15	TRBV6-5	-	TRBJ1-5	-	CASSQQQGRNQPQHF	TGTGCCAGCAGTCAACAACAGGGACGCAATCAGCCCCAGCATTTT
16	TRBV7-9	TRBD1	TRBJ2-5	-	CASSSSGGGIIETQYF	TGTGCCAGCAGCTCATCAGGGGGCGGGATCATAGAGACCCAGTACTTC
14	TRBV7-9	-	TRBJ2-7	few	CASTTSVYPYEQYF	TGTGCCAGCACCACCTCGGTATACCCCTACGAGCAGTACTTC
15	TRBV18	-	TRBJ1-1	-	CASSPLGGRNTEAFF	TGTGCCAGCTCACCACTGGGAGGGAGGAACACTGAAGCTTTCTTT
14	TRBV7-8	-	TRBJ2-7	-	CASSPLYNRDEQYF	TGTGCCAGCAGCCCACTCTACAACAGGGACGAGCAGTACTTC
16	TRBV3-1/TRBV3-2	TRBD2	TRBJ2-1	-	CASSQAYGLAYNEQFF	TGTGCCAGCAGCCAAGCTTACGGACTAGCCTACAATGAGCAGTTCTTC
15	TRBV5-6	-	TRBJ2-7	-	CASSFPTRGVREQYF	TGTGCCAGCAGCTTCCCGACAAGGGGCGTGAGGGAGCAGTACTTC
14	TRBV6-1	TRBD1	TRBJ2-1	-	CASSEVGGDNEQFF	TGTGCCAGCAGTGAAGTAGGGGGCGACAATGAGCAGTTCTTC
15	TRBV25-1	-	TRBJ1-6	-	CASSTPGPGDSPLHF	TGTGCCAGCAGTACGCCGGGGCCGGGGGATTCACCCCTCCACTTT
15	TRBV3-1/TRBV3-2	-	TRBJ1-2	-	CASRGGPRRGYGYTF	TGTGCCAGCAGGGGGGGACCCCGGAGGGGCTATGGCTACACCTTC
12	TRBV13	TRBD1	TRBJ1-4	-	CASSSQGWELFF	TGTGCCAGCAGCTCACAGGGGTGGGAACTGTTTTTT
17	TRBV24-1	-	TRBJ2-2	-	CATSDLSGASNTGELFF	TGTGCCACCAGTGATTTGTCAGGGGCAAGTAACACCGGGGAGCTGTTTTTT
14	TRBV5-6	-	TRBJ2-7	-	CASSLRREPYEQYF	TGTGCCAGCAGCTTGAGAAGGGAGCCCTACGAGCAGTACTTC
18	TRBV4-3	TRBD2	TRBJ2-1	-	CASSQGQTSGRVYNEQFF	TGCGCCAGCAGCCAAGGGCAAACTAGCGGGAGGGTATACAATGAGCAGTTCTTC
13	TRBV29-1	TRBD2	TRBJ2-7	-	CSVTSGGLGEQYF	TGCAGCGTTACTAGCGGGGGGCTAGGCGAGCAGTACTTC
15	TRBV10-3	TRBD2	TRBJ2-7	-	CAISESSGRLNEQYF	TGTGCCATCAGTGAGTCTAGCGGGAGATTGAACGAGCAGTACTTC
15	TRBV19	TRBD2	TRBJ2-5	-	CASSAAGEGQETQYF	TGTGCCAGTAGTGCGGCGGGAGAAGGTCAGGAGACCCAGTACTTC
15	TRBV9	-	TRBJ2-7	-	CASSVVEQRPYEQYF	TGTGCCAGCAGCGTAGTAGAACAGAGACCCTACGAGCAGTACTTC
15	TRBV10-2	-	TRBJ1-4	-	CASSLTAATNEKLFF	TGCGCCAGCAGTCTGACAGCTGCAACTAATGAAAAACTGTTTTTT
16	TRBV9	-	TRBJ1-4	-	CASSVGQGRESEKLFF	TGTGCCAGCAGCGTAGGGCAGGGGAGGGAGAGTGAAAAACTGTTTTTT
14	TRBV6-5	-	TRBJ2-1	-	CASSYSGTINEQFF	TGTGCCAGCAGTTACTCGGGGACAATTAATGAGCAGTTCTTC
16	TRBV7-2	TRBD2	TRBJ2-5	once	CASSLDLAGLQETQYF	TGTGCCAGCAGCTTGGACCTAGCGGGCCTACAAGAGACCCAGTACTTC
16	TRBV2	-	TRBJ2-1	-	CASSFERDKGFHEQFF	TGTGCCAGCAGTTTTGAACGGGACAAAGGGTTCCATGAGCAGTTCTTC
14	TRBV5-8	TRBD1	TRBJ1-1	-	CASALTGGNTEAFF	TGTGCCAGCGCACTGACAGGGGGGAACACTGAAGCTTTCTTT
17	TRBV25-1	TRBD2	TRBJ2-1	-	CPPEKATAGGPCNEQFF	TGTCCCCCCGAGAAGGCGACGGCGGGAGGGCCTTGCAATGAGCAGTTCTTC
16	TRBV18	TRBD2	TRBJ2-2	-	CASSPPRLANTGELFF	TGTGCCAGCTCACCACCGAGACTAGCTAACACCGGGGAGCTGTTTTTT
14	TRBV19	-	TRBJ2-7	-	CASTDPGETGEQYF	TGTGCCAGTACCGATCCAGGGGAGACGGGCGAGCAGTACTTC
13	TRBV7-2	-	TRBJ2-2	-	CASSRARPGELFF	TGTGCCAGCAGCCGTGCTAGGCCCGGGGAGCTGTTTTTT
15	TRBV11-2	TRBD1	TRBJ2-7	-	CASSARQGFVYEQYF	TGTGCCAGCAGCGCCCGACAGGGTTTCGTCTACGAGCAGTACTTC
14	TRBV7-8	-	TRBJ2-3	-	CASSPYGSTDTQYF	TGTGCCAGCAGCCCGTACGGGAGCACAGATACGCAGTATTTT
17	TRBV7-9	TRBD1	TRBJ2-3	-	CASSPILGDRAGDTQYF	TGTGCCAGCAGCCCTATCCTCGGGGACAGGGCGGGAGATACGCAGTATTTT
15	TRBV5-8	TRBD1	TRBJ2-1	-	CASSLAGTGYNEQFF	TGTGCCAGCAGCTTGGCGGGGACAGGGTATAATGAGCAGTTCTTC
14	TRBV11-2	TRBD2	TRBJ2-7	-	CASSDLAGFHEQYF	TGTGCCAGCAGCGACTTAGCGGGATTCCACGAGCAGTACTTC
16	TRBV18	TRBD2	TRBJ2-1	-	CASSPGSGRGDNEQFF	TGTGCCAGCTCACCAGGGAGCGGGAGGGGCGACAATGAGCAGTTCTTC
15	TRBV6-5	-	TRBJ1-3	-	CASSTGFVSGNTIYF	TGTGCCAGCAGTACAGGATTCGTCTCTGGAAACACCATATATTTT
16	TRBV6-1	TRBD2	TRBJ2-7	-	CASSEMASGIIYEQYF	TGTGCCAGCAGTGAAATGGCTAGCGGGATCATCTACGAGCAGTACTTC
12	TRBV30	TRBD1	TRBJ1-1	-	CAWSRTEGAAFF	TGTGCCTGGAGTAGGACCGAGGGGGCAGCTTTCTTT
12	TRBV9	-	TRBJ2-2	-	CASSVVTGELFF	TGTGCCAGCAGCGTAGTAACCGGGGAGCTGTTTTTT
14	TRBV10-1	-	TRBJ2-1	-	CASSESISVNEQFF	TGCGCCAGCAGTGAGTCGATCTCGGTAAATGAGCAGTTCTTC
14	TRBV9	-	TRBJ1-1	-	CASSVGGGTTEAFF	TGTGCCAGCAGCGTAGGGGGAGGGACCACTGAAGCTTTCTTT
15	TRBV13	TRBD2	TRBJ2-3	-	CASSLVGLAPDTQYF	TGTGCCAGCAGCTTAGTGGGACTAGCACCAGATACGCAGTATTTT
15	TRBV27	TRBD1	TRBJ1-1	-	CASSLTGTANTEAFF	TGTGCCAGCAGTTTAACAGGGACAGCGAACACTGAAGCTTTCTTT
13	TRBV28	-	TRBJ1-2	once	CASSFGGVLGYTF	TGTGCCAGCAGTTTTGGGGGCGTCCTTGGCTACACCTTC
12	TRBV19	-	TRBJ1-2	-	CATHPSGDGYTF	TGTGCCACTCATCCTAGCGGGGATGGCTACACCTTC